These 9 T cell receptor beta chains were sequenced from one sample in a study of cytomegalovirus exposure and HLA in healthy donors. Use of 60 Vbeta and 13 Jbeta primers characterized the PCR. Here immunoSEQ multiplex PCR was the method, and the copy in TCRdb shows in-frame clones only, minus some. The table shows roughly 98,000 clones, with approximately 60% occurring only once. The sequenced sample consisted of PBMCs. The receptors were gathered from a woman between 25 and 40 years old in good health and CMV-seropositive.

V and J are TRBV30 and TRBJ2-3; weak D call: TRBD2 (6 bases). The V gene lost 4 bases and the J gene lost 4 bases, with 21 bases spanning the gap. The CDR3 consists of 16 residues. CDR1 GTSNPN and CDR2 SVGIG come from the germline V gene (reference sequence). The CDR3 protein is CAWNPEEAGGPDTQYF. DNA for the CDR3: TGTGCCTGGAACCCCGAGGAAGCGGGTGGCCCAGATACGCAGTATTTT.

The chain's CDR3 is CATRGNRAPYGYTF. DNA for the CDR3: TGTGCCACCAGGGGAAACAGGGCTCCTTATGGCTACACCTTC. This sequence joins TRBV6-5 and TRBJ1-2, with D possibly TRBD1 on 6 matching bases. V was shortened by 10 bases and J by 5 bases, with 20 bases between the two germline ends. The CDR3 is 14 amino acids. Germline V gene data show CDR1 as MNHEY and CDR2 as SVGAGI.

The chain couples TRBV7-2 to TRBJ1-2; TRBD1 agrees at 10 bases. The CDR3 loop spans 15 amino acids. J was trimmed by 4 bases and V by 5 bases; bases with no gene match: 7. Germline V lookup: CDR1 SGHTA, CDR2 FQGNSA. CDR3 coding DNA: TGTGCCAGCAGCACATGGACAGGGGGTTCCTATGGCTACACCTTC. Translated, it gives CASSTWTGGSYGYTF.

The chain recombines TRBV15 with TRBJ2-2; D unclear. V lost 3 bases, J lost 5 bases, and 10 bases lay in between. In germline, CDR1 is LNHNV, CDR2 YYDKDF (reference sequence). The CDR3 has 14 residues. CDR3 DNA: TGTGCCACCAGCAGCAACAGAGTTACCGGGGAGCTGTTTTTT. Its translation: CATSSNRVTGELFF.

The DNA of the CDR3 is TGTGCCAGCAGTGGACGGGGGACTGGGGCCAACGTCCTGACTTTC. This codes for CASSGRGTGANVLTF. The chain recombines TRBV2 with TRBJ2-6, with D tentatively TRBD2 (6 bases). The V gene lost 4 bases and the J gene lost 2 bases, with 9 bases spanning the gap. The germline V gene has CDR1 SNHLY and CDR2 FYNNEI. The CDR3 covers 15 residues.

The V and J genes are TRBV19 and TRBJ1-1, with unresolved D. Trimming removed 3 bases from V and 0 bases from J, with 5 bases in between. The CDR3 has 13 residues. Germline CDR1 and CDR2: LNHDA and SQIVND (reference sequence). The CDR3 protein is CASSIQVNTEAFF. The CDR3 DNA reads TGTGCCAGTAGTATTCAGGTGAACACTGAAGCTTTCTTT.

This clone was observed a handful of times. Here the CDR3 reads CASSPGTAHNEQFF. The CDR3 coding sequence is TGTGCCAGCAGTCCCGGGACAGCCCACAATGAGCAGTTCTTC. The gene calls are TRBV27 and TRBJ2-1; 7 bases align to TRBD1. CDR3 size: 14 residues. Germline V gene sequence: CDR1 MNHEY, CDR2 SMNVEV (reference sequence). V was clipped by 5 bases and J by 5 bases; unmatched bases: 6.

CDR3 sequence (DNA): TGTGCCAGCAGCCCCCTGGTGAGAAGCAATCAGCCCCAGCATTTT. Residues: CASSPLVRSNQPQHF. J is TRBJ1-5 and V is TRBV7-8, with unresolved D. This CDR3 is 15 amino acids long. Trimming pared 5 bases from V and 1 base from J, leaving 12 bases between. CDR1 SGHVS and CDR2 FQNEAQ come from the germline V gene. The complete variable domain, with remaining parts taken from reference TRBV7-8 and TRBJ1-5, reads GAGVSQSPRYKVAKRGQDVALRCDPISGHVSLFWYQQALGQGPEFLTYFQNEAQLDKSGLPSDRFFAERPEGSVSTLKIQRTQQEDSAVYLCASSPLVRSNQPQHFGDGTRLSIL.

This CDR3 is CASSPMGRTEAFF. The CDR3 DNA reads TGTGCCAGCAGTCCTATGGGGCGCACTGAAGCTTTCTTT. The chain employs TRBV13 and TRBJ1-1; TRBD1 is a possible D gene (5 bases). This CDR3 is 13 amino acids long. V lost 6 bases to trimming and J lost 4 bases, with 12 bases between them. The germline CDR1 and CDR2 sequences are PRHDT and FYEKMQ (reference sequence).